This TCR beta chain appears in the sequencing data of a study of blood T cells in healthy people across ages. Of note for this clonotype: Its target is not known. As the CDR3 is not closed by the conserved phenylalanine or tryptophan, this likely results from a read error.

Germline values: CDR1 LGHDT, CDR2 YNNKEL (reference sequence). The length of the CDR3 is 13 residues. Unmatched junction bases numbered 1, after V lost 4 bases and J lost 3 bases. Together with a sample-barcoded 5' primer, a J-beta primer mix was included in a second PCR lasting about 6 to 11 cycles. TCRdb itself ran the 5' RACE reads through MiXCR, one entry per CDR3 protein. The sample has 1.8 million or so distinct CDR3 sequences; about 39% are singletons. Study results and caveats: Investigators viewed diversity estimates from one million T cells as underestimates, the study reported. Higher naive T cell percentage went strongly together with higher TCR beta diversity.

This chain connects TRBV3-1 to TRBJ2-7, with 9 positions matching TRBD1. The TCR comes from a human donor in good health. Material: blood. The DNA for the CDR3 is TGTGCCAGCAGCCGGGGACAGGGCTACGAGCAGTACTTA. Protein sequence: CASSRGQGYEQYL.